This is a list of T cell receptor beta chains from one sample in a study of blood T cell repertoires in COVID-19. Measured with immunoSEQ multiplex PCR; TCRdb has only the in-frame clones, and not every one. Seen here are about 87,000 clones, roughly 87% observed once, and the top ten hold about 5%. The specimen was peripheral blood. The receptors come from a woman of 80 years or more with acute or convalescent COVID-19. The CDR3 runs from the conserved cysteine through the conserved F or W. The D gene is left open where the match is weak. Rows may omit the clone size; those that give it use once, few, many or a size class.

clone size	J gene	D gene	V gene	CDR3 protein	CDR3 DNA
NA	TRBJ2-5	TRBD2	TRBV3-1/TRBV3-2	CASSLSGPGETQYF	TGTGCCAGCAGCCTTAGCGGGCCAGGTGAGACCCAGTACTTC
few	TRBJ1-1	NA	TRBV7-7	CASSRVMNTEAFF	TGTGCTAGCAGCCGCGTCATGAACACTGAAGCTTTCTTT
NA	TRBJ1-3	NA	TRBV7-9	CASSTGTGNTIYF	TGTGCCAGCAGTACAGGCACAGGAAACACCATATATTTT
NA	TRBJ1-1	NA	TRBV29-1	CSGWNGGTEAFF	TGCAGCGGGTGGAACGGGGGGACTGAAGCTTTCTTT
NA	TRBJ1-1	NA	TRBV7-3	CASTRRQMGSTEAFF	TGTGCCAGCACCCGCCGACAGATGGGTAGCACTGAAGCTTTCTTT
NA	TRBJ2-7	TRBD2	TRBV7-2	CASSSGLAGGRMSYEQYF	TGTGCCAGCAGCTCTGGACTAGCGGGGGGCAGGATGAGCTACGAGCAGTACTTC
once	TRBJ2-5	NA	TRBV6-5	CASTPPGLETQYF	TGTGCCAGCACCCCCCCGGGTCTAGAGACCCAGTACTTC
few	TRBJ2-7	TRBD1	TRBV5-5	CASSLAGTGDYEQYF	TGTGCCAGCAGCTTGGCCGGGACAGGGGACTACGAGCAGTACTTC
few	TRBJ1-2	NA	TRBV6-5	CASTPGGVHGYTF	TGTGCCAGCACCCCCGGGGGGGTGCATGGCTACACCTTC
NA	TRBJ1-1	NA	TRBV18	CASSPQGNTEAFF	TGTGCCAGCTCCCCCCAGGGCAACACTGAAGCTTTCTTT
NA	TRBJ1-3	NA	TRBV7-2	CASSFRENRDTIYF	TGCGCCAGCAGCTTCCGGGAAAATCGGGACACCATATATTTT
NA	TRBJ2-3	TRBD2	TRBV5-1	CASRPGLGGDTQYF	TGCGCCAGCAGGCCGGGACTAGGAGGAGATACGCAGTATTTT
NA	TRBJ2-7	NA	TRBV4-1	CASSHRGSTYEQYF	TGCGCCAGCAGCCACAGGGGCTCGACCTACGAGCAGTACTTC
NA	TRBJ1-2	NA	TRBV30	CAWSSRSPLALF	TGTGCCTGGAGTTCTCGGAGCCCTTTGGCTTTATTC
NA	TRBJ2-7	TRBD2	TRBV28	CASSLTSGRAFYF	TGTGCCAGCAGTTTAACTAGCGGGAGGGCCTTCTACTTC
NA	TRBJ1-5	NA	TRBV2	CASSSTGFRPQHF	TGTGCCAGCAGTTCCACAGGGTTTCGGCCCCAGCATTTT
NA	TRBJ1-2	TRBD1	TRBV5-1	CASSLGGGQGDYGYTF	TGCGCCAGCAGCCTCGGGGGAGGACAGGGCGACTATGGCTACACCTTC